This T cell receptor beta chain is drawn from a study of T cell responses to AZD1222 COVID-19 vaccine. Study-level findings and limits: It should be noted that donors were predominantly white British and more often female, and clonal diversity was possibly underestimated.

Concerning this clone: The antigen remains unidentified.

Sequenced by immunoSEQ multiplex PCR; TCRdb stores in-frame clones only, minus some. The table lists some 96,000 clones, about 88% of them singletons. The clonotype comes from an adult who received the AZD1222 COVID-19 vaccine. The material was peripheral blood, obtained 28 days after the second AZD1222 dose.

The CDR3 sequence is CASSLGIQGQRNTEAFF. The CDR3 nucleotides are TGCGCCAGCAGCTTGGGTATACAGGGGCAACGGAACACTGAAGCTTTCTTT. The gene calls are TRBV5-1 and TRBJ1-1, with 7 bases identical to TRBD1. This CDR3 is built from 17 residues. CDR1 is SGHRS and CDR2 is YFSETQ in the germline V gene. After removal of 0 bases from V and 1 base from J, the junction contained 9 bases not matched to a gene.